This T cell receptor (beta chain) originates from a study of cytomegalovirus exposure and HLA in healthy donors. The wider study: In terms of ancestry, the Caucasian-associated cluster contained about four fifths of the roughly 400 genotyped donors.

PCR involved 60 Vbeta and 13 Jbeta primers. Assay: immunoSEQ multiplex PCR; the TCRdb copy retains only in-frame clones and omits some. The table has roughly 150,000 clones, roughly three quarters seen once. General study findings and limits: CMV serostatus was the only immune exposure information that was available. In a later analysis, at a false discovery rate of 0.05, about 17,000 TCR beta sequences matched HLA alleles.

Trimming left V 4 bases short and J 3 bases short, with 11 bases between. The CDR3 is 14 amino acids. Germline CDR1 LNHDA, CDR2 SQIVND (reference sequence). As for this clone: Its specificity is unknown.

The sample was PBMCs. This sequence was found in a woman aged 40 to 49 in good health and CMV-seronegative. This chain connects TRBV19 to TRBJ2-3, with a weak D call TRBD1 (5 bases). CDR3 region: CASSKSQGTDTQYF. DNA for the CDR3: TGTGCCAGTAGTAAATCCCAGGGAACAGATACGCAGTATTTT.